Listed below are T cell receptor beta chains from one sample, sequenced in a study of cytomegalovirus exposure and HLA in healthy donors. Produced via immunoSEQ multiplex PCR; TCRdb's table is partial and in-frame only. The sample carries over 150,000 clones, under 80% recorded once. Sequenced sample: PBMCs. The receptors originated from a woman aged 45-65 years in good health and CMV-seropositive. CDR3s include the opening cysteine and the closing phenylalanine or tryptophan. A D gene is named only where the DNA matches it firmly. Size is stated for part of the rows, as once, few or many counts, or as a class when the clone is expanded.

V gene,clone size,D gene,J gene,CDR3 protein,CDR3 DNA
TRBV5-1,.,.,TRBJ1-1,CASSLATANTEAFF,TGCGCCAGCAGCTTGGCGACAGCGAACACTGAAGCTTTCTTT
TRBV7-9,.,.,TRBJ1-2,CASRGALLYGYTF,TGTGCCAGCAGAGGGGCCCTACTCTATGGCTACACCTTC
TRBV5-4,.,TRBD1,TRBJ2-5,CASNRQGGETQYF,TGTGCCAGCAACCGACAGGGTGGAGAGACCCAGTACTTC
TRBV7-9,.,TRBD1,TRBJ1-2,CASRAGDRGISLGYTF,TGTGCCAGCAGGGCGGGGGACAGGGGCATCTCCCTTGGCTACACCTTC
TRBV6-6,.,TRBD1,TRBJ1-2,CASSYRGQGQGYTF,TGTGCCAGCAGTTATCGGGGACAGGGGCAGGGCTACACCTTC
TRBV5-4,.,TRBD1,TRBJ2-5,CASSRQGSSETQYF,TGTGCCAGCAGCCGACAGGGCTCATCAGAGACCCAGTACTTC
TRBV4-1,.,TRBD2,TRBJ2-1,CASSQFHGLAGENEQFF,TGCGCCAGCAGCCAATTCCACGGACTAGCGGGGGAAAATGAGCAGTTCTTC
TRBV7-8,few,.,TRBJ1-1,CASSFVPNTEAFF,TGTGCCAGCAGCTTCGTCCCGAACACTGAAGCTTTCTTT
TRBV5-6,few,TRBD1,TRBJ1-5,CASSHRDRGLLGNQPQHF,TGTGCCAGCAGCCACCGGGACAGGGGGCTGTTAGGCAATCAGCCCCAGCATTTT
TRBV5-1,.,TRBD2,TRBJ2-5,CASSPRLAEETQYF,TGCGCCAGCAGCCCGAGACTAGCAGAAGAGACCCAGTACTTC
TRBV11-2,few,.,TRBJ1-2,CASSVVGQGGYTF,TGTGCCAGCAGCGTAGTGGGGCAGGGAGGCTACACCTTC
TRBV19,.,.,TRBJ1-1,CASSTEGWGTEAFF,TGTGCCAGTAGCACCGAGGGATGGGGCACTGAAGCTTTCTTT
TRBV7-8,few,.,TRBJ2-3,CASSLGAGRDTQYF,TGTGCCAGCAGCTTAGGGGCGGGGAGAGATACGCAGTATTTT
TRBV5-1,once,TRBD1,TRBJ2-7,CAGGATDRGTYEQYF,TGCGCCGGGGGGGCCACGGACAGGGGGACCTACGAGCAGTACTTC
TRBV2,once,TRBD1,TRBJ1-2,CASSGRRDRVVVDYGYTF,TGTGCCAGCAGTGGCCGGCGGGACAGGGTGGTAGTAGACTATGGCTACACCTTC
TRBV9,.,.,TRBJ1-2,CASSLTGLGYTF,TGTGCCAGCAGCCTTACAGGGTTGGGCTACACCTTC
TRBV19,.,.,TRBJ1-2,CASSPDRTYGYTF,TGTGCCAGTAGCCCTGACAGGACCTATGGCTACACCTTC